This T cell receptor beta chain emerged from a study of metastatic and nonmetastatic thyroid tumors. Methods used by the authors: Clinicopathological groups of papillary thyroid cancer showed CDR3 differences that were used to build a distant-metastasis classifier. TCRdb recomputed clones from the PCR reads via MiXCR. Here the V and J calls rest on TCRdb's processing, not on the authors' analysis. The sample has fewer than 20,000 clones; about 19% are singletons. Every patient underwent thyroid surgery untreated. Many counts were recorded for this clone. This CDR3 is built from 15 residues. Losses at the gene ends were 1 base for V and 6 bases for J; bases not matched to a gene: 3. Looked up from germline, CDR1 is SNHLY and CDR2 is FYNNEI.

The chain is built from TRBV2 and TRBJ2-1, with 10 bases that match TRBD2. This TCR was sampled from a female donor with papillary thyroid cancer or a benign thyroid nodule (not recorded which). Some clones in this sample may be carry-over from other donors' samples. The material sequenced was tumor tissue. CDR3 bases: TGTGCCAGCAGTGAAGAGATAGCGGGAGGCAATGAGCAGTTCTTC. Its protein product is CASSEEIAGGNEQFF.